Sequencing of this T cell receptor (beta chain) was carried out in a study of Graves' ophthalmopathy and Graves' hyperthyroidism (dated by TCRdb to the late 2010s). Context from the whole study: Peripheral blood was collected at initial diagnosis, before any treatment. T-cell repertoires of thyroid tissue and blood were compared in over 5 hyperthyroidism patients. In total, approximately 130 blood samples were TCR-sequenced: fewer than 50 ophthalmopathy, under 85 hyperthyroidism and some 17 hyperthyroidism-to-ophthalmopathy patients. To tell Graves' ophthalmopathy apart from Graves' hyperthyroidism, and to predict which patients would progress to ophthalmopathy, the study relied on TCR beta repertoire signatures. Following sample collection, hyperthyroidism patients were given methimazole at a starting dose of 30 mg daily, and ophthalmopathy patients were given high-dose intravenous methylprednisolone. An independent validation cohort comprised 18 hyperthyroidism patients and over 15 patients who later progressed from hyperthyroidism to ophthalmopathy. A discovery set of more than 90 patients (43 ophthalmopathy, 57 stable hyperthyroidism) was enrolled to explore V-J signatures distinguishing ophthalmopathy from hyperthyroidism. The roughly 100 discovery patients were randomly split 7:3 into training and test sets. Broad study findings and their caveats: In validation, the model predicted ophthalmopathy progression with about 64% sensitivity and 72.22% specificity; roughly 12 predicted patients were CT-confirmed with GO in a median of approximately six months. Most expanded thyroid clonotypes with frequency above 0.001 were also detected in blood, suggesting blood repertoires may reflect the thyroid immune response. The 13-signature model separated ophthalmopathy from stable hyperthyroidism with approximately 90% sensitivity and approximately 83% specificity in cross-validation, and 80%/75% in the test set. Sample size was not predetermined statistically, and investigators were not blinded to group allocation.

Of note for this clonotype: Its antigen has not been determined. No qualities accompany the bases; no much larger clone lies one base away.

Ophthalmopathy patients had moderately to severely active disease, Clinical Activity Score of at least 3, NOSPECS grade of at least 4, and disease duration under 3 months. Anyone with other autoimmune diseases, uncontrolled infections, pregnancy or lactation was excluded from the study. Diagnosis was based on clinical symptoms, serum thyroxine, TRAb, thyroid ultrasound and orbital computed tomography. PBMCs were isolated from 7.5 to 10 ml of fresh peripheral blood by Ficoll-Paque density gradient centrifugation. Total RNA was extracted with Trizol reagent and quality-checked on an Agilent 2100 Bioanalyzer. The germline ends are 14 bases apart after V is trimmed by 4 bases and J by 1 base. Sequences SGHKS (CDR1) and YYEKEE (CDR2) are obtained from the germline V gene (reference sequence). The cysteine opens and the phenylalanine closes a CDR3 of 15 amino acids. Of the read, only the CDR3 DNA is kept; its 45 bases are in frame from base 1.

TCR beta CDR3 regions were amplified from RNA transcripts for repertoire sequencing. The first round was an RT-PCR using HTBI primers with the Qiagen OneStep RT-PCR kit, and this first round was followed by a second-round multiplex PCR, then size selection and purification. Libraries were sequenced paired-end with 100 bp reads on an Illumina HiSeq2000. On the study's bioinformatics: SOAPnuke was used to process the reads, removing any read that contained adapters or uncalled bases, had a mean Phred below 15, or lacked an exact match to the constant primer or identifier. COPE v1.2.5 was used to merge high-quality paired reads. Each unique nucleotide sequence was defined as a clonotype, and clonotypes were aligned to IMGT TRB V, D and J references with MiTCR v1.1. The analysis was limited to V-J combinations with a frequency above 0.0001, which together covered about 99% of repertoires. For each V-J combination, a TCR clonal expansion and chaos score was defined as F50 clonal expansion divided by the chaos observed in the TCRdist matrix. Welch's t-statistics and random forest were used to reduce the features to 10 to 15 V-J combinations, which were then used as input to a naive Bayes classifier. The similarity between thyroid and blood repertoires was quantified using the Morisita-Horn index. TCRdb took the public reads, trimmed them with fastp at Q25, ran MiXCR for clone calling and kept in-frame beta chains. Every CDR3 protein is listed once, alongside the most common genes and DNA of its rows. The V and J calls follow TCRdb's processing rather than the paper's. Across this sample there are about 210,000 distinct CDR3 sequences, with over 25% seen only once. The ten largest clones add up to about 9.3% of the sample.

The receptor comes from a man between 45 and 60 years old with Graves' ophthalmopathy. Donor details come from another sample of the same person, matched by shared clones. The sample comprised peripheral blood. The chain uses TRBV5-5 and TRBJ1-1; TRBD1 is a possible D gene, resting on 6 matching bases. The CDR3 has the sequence CASSLDLQGNTEAFF. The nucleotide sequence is TGTGCCAGCAGCCTCGACCTACAGGGGAACACTGAAGCTTTCTTT.